This TCR beta chain originates from a study of early T cells in non-severe SARS-CoV-2 infection. General study findings and limits: Anti-spike CD8 specificities were favored by VDJdb matching, whose results missed private and CD4 specificities.

In the case of this clonotype: The antigen is unknown.

Germline V gene data show CDR1 as SGHTA and CDR2 as FQGNSA. This CDR3 region has 12 residues. The germline V and J ends were trimmed by 3 bases and 3 bases, with 4 bases remaining between them. One entry per CDR3 protein, called by TCRdb with MiXCR from the 5' RACE reads. Found here are about 34,000 distinct CDR3 sequences, around 5.6% of them singletons; the top ten hold 7.6%. This clonotype originated in an adult who was a healthcare worker with PCR-confirmed SARS-CoV-2 infection or an uninfected control (not recorded which). Sequencing was carried out using whole blood. The V gene is TRBV7-2, the J gene TRBJ2-3; no clear D. The CDR3 nucleotides read TGTGCCAGCAGCTTTAGGACAGATACGCAGTATTTT. Encoded protein: CASSFRTDTQYF.